This T cell receptor (beta chain) was sequenced in a study of CD8+CD57+ T cells in acquired aplastic anemia. About the research overall: Across the sorted CD4+ and CD8+ cells, DNA amounts averaged roughly 3 ug.

Genomic DNA, serving as template, underwent TCR beta VDJ and CDR3 profiling. TCRdb recomputed calls from the reads with MiXCR, one row per CDR3 protein. The sample shows roughly 300,000 distinct CDR3 sequences, approximately 57% of them seen only once. Germline V gene lookup returns CDR1 SGHTA and CDR2 FQGNSA. The CDR3 is 15 residues long. J was trimmed by 2 bases and V by 5 bases; bases with no gene match: 8. General study findings and limits: Patients shared about 30 CD8+ CDR3 sequences with controls. CD8+ Simpson's diversity did not differ significantly between patients and controls.

This clonotype came up many times. Its matching antigen is unknown. The V and J genes are TRBV7-2 and TRBJ2-7; the match to TRBD1 covers 8 bases. This clonotype was sampled from a human donor with severe aplastic anemia or a healthy control (not recorded which). Sequenced input: sorted CD4+, CD8+, or CD8+CD57+ T cells (not recorded which) from PBMCs. The DNA for the CDR3 is TGTGCCAGCAGCCGGAAGACAGGGGAGACCTACGAGCAGTACTTC. Amino acids: CASSRKTGETYEQYF.